This entry features one T cell receptor beta chain sequence. The sample belongs to a study of control samples from healthy donors and cancer patients. TCRdb's table, derived via immunoSEQ multiplex PCR, lists solely in-frame clones and lacks some. The sample comprises 100,000 to 110,000 clones, about 90% of which are singletons, and 15% to 20% rests with the top ten. The receptor's source is a woman in her forties or fifties in good health. The sample consisted of blood.

This chain's CDR3 is CSVYLTPPENTGELFF. CDR3 DNA sequence: TGCAGCGTTTACTTGACACCTCCGGAGAACACCGGGGAGCTGTTTTTT. The chain recombines TRBV29-1 with TRBJ2-2; D not certain. Trimming removed 5 bases at V and 1 base at J, with 17 bases between. The CDR3 loop spans 16 amino acids. Germline CDR1 and CDR2: SQVTM and ANQGSEA.